These 30 T cell receptor beta chains originate from one sample sequenced in a study of cytomegalovirus exposure and HLA in healthy donors. PCR involved 60 Vbeta and 13 Jbeta primers. Using immunoSEQ multiplex PCR, the repertoire was profiled, and TCRdb retains in-frame clones only, with some absent. The table has about 200,000 clones, around 83% seen once. Sequencing input: PBMCs. The receptors derive from a woman in her 40s in good health and CMV-seronegative.

DNA of the CDR3: TGTGCCAGCAGTTCCTTATCGGGGGAAAAACTGTTTTTT. Its protein product is CASSSLSGEKLFF. The rearrangement joins TRBV28 to TRBJ1-4; D is undetermined. CDR1 is MDHEN and CDR2 is SYDVKM in the germline V gene. Deletions cut 4 bases from V and 8 bases from J, with 11 bases between. The length of the CDR3 is 13 residues.

This chain connects TRBV9 to TRBJ1-2; D unresolved. From germline, CDR1 is SGDLS and CDR2 YYNGEE. The CDR3 covers 14 residues. The V end was cut by 0 bases, the J end by 5 bases, with 11 bases between. The CDR3 DNA sequence: TGTGCCAGCAGCGTAGGGTCTACAGCATATGGCTACACCTTC. Protein product: CASSVGSTAYGYTF.

The chain uses TRBV5-1 and TRBJ2-3; D uncertain. The CDR3 has 16 amino acids. Between the trimmed V and J ends, which lost 1 base and 3 bases, there was a span of 15 bases. Germline V gives CDR1 SGHRS, CDR2 YFSETQ. The CDR3 DNA sequence: TGCGCCAGCAGCTTGTACCCCCTAGGAAGGACAGATACGCAGTATTTT. Its translation: CASSLYPLGRTDTQYF.

The genes are TRBV6-1 and TRBJ2-7; 7 bases line up with TRBD2. The ends lost 0 bases at V and 0 bases at J; junction bases unmatched: 5. This CDR3 has 16 amino acids. The V gene's germline CDR1 is MNHNS and CDR2 SASEGT. The CDR3 here is CASSEALAASSYEQYF. In DNA form, the CDR3 reads TGTGCCAGCAGTGAAGCGCTAGCGGCGAGCTCCTACGAGCAGTACTTC.

This chain uses TRBV10-3 with TRBJ2-1; D possibly corresponds to TRBD1 (6 bases). The CDR3 covers 15 residues. CDR1 ENHRY and CDR2 SYGVKD come from the germline V gene. V was pared by 4 bases and J by 7 bases, with 17 bases between. The CDR3 protein is CAISAAWGQQNEQFF. The DNA for the CDR3 is TGTGCCATCAGTGCCGCCTGGGGGCAGCAGAATGAGCAGTTCTTC.

This chain links TRBV18 with TRBJ1-4, with D tentatively TRBD1 (6 bases). Trimming took 1 base from V and 8 from J, leaving 14 bases between them. CDR1 is KGHSH, CDR2 LQKENI, per germline. There are 15 residues in the CDR3. In DNA, the CDR3 is TGTGCCAGCTCACCACGCTCAGGGGTGAGAGAAAAACTGTTTTTT. Translated, it gives CASSPRSGVREKLFF.

This clone was seen a few times. The CDR3 reads CASSVGQKEKLFF. In DNA, the CDR3 is TGTGCCAGCAGTGTCGGACAGAAGGAAAAACTGTTTTTT. The gene calls are TRBV2 and TRBJ1-4; D possibly corresponds to TRBD1 (6 bases). The ends were cut back, 4 bases at V and 8 bases at J, with 11 bases in the middle. The V gene's germline CDR1 is SNHLY and CDR2 FYNNEI. This CDR3 has 13 residues.

This chain connects TRBV5-1 to TRBJ1-2; 7 bases map to TRBD1. Losses at the gene ends were 4 bases for V and 8 bases for J; bases not matched to a gene: 11. In germline, CDR1 is SGHRS, CDR2 YFSETQ. The CDR3 extends over 14 amino acids. Here the CDR3 DNA reads TGCGCCAGCAGCCCATACGAGGGGGCGGGGGGCTACACCTTC. It translates to CASSPYEGAGGYTF.

V gene TRBV30 combines with J gene TRBJ2-1, with 12 bases aligning to TRBD1. CDR1 GTSNPN and CDR2 SVGIG come from the germline V gene (reference sequence). V was pared by 7 bases and J by 7 bases, with 8 bases of the junction left unmatched. The CDR3 totals 14 residues. In DNA, the CDR3 is TGTGCCTCCTCTCGGGACAGGGGGCCAAATGAGCAGTTCTTC. Its protein product is CASSRDRGPNEQFF.

The genes are TRBV19 and TRBJ2-7; D might be TRBD1 (6 bases). The CDR3 totals 14 residues. CDR1 is LNHDA and CDR2 is SQIVND in the germline V gene (reference sequence). V was pared by 8 bases and J by 4 bases, with 18 bases between. Here the CDR3 DNA reads TGTGCCAGTGGGGACCACGGACAGCCTTACGAGCAGTACTTC. Its protein is CASGDHGQPYEQYF.

The chain has TRBV2 and TRBJ2-7; D perhaps matches TRBD2 (5 bases). The length of the CDR3 is 17 residues. Between the trimmed V and J ends, which lost 10 bases and 0 bases, there was a span of 25 bases. Germline CDR1 is SNHLY and CDR2 is FYNNEI. The CDR3 loop is CATTHMRIAPTSYEQYF. The CDR3 nucleotides read TGTGCCACCACACATATGAGAATAGCGCCTACCTCCTACGAGCAGTACTTC.

The chain employs TRBV6-4 and TRBJ1-1; TRBD1 might be the D (6 bases). V gave up 6 bases and J gave up 0 bases, with 11 bases separating them. Germline loops: CDR1 MRHNA, CDR2 SNTAGT. CDR3 length: 14 amino acids. The CDR3 spells CASSRDTMNTEAFF. The CDR3 nucleotides are TGTGCCAGCAGCCGGGACACAATGAACACTGAAGCTTTCTTT.

This chain connects TRBV28 to TRBJ1-4, with 9 bases matching TRBD1. Germline V gene data show CDR1 as MDHEN and CDR2 as SYDVKM. The CDR3 runs to 16 residues. The junction had 6 bases not matched to a gene; V was cut back by 3 bases and J by 4 bases. CDR3 in DNA: TGTGCCAGCAGTTTGAACAGGGGGCTTGGTAATGAAAAACTGTTTTTT. Translating it yields CASSLNRGLGNEKLFF.

This sequence joins TRBV28 and TRBJ2-7; TRBD2 matches 12 bases. Losses at the gene ends were 5 bases for V and 6 bases for J; bases not matched to a gene: 5. Germline-derived CDR1 and CDR2 are MDHEN and SYDVKM. CDR3 length equals 14 residues. CDR3 in amino acids: CASSPSGRAAEQYF. In nucleotides, the CDR3 is TGTGCCAGCAGTCCTAGCGGGAGGGCCGCCGAGCAGTACTTC.

As for this clone: Compared with germline, one end of the junction differs, possibly owing to a read error. The chain is built from TRBV15 and TRBJ1-1; D is possibly TRBD1 (6 bases). This CDR3 spans 14 amino acids. Germline V gene lookup returns CDR1 LNHNV and CDR2 YYDKDF (reference sequence). This CDR3 reads CTTSTGRADTEAFF. The DNA of the CDR3 is TGTACCACCAGCACAGGGAGGGCGGACACTGAAGCTTTCTTT.

This clone was seen only once. The genes are TRBV19 and TRBJ1-4; 11 nucleotides match TRBD1. CDR1 is LNHDA, CDR2 SQIVND, per germline (reference sequence). The CDR3 totals 16 residues. J lost 8 bases, V lost 4 bases, and 9 bases had no gene match. In nucleotides, the CDR3 is TGTGCCAGTAGTACCCGAGGACAGGGGGCTGGCGAAAAACTGTTTTTT. Translating it yields CASSTRGQGAGEKLFF.

The chain employs TRBV6-7 and TRBJ2-7; TRBD2 aligns across 13 bases. TRBV6-7 has ORF status, its function being uncertain. This CDR3 contains 16 residues. J was trimmed by 6 bases and V by 5 bases; bases with no gene match: 10. CDR3 sequence reads: CASSETSGRFSGEQYF. Written as DNA, the CDR3 is TGTGCCAGCAGTGAGACTAGCGGGAGGTTCTCGGGCGAGCAGTACTTC.

The chain uses TRBV2 and TRBJ1-4; D is ambiguous. Trimming removed 6 bases at V and 8 bases at J, with 16 bases between. CDR1 is SNHLY, CDR2 FYNNEI, per germline. This CDR3 comprises 14 residues. The CDR3 spells CASRLGRGGEKLFF. CDR3 DNA: TGTGCCAGCAGGTTAGGGCGCGGCGGGGAAAAACTGTTTTTT.

The chain carries TRBV5-1 and TRBJ2-7, with a weak D call TRBD2 (5 bases). V lost 0 bases, J lost 2 bases, and 15 bases lay in between. Germline CDR1 is SGHRS and CDR2 is YFSETQ. The CDR3 runs to 16 residues. The CDR3 DNA reads as TGCGCCAGCAGCTTGGGGGCCGGGGTGTTAACCTACGAGCAGTACTTC. It specifies CASSLGAGVLTYEQYF.

The chain recombines TRBV5-1 with TRBJ1-2; 7 nucleotides line up with TRBD1. The CDR3 is made up of 13 amino acids. Germline V gene sequence: CDR1 SGHRS, CDR2 YFSETQ. V lost 4 bases and J lost 6; bases outside the gene matches: 6. The CDR3 nucleotides read TGCGCCAGCAGCCGGATACAGGGGAATGGCTACACCTTC. Translated, it gives CASSRIQGNGYTF.

This sequence joins TRBV18 and TRBJ1-1, with D possibly being TRBD1 (5 bases). The CDR3 has 15 amino acids. Looked up from germline, CDR1 is KGHSH and CDR2 is LQKENI. Trimming took 2 bases from V and 5 from J, leaving 15 bases between them. The CDR3, as DNA: TGTGCCAGCTCACCATTGGAAGGGGTGAGAACTGAAGCTTTCTTT. This translates into CASSPLEGVRTEAFF. Using reference TRBV18 and TRBJ1-1 for the parts outside the CDR3, the full variable domain is NAGVMQNPRHLVRRRGQEARLRCSPMKGHSHVYWYRQLPEEGLKFMVYLQKENIIDESGMPKERFSAEFPKEGPSILRIQQVVRGDSAAYFCASSPLEGVRTEAFFGQGTRLTVV.

In its sample, this clone was seen a few times. J is TRBJ2-7 and V is TRBV6-5; possible D gene TRBD1, 5 bases. Trimming cost V 5 bases and J 1 base, with 9 bases left between them. Germline CDR1 reads MNHEY; CDR2 reads SVGAGI. This CDR3 has 13 residues. The CDR3 here is CASSVQESYEQYF. The DNA of the CDR3 is TGTGCCAGCAGTGTACAGGAGTCCTACGAGCAGTACTTC.

In this sample, this clone turned up a few times. The chain links TRBV7-8 to TRBJ1-4; D possibly corresponds to TRBD1 (6 bases). V lost 5 bases to trimming and J lost 3 bases, with 10 bases between them. Per the germline V gene, CDR1 is SGHVS and CDR2 is FQNEAQ. This CDR3 region has 14 residues. The CDR3 loop reads CASSQGKPNEKLFF. In DNA form, the CDR3 reads TGTGCCAGCAGCCAGGGGAAACCTAATGAAAAACTGTTTTTT.

V and J are TRBV30 and TRBJ1-6, with 7 bases that match TRBD1. V trimming: 2 bases; J trimming: 2 bases; junction bases outside the gene matches: 3. Per germline, CDR1 GTSNPN and CDR2 SVGIG (reference sequence). The CDR3 has 15 residues. The CDR3 region is CAWSPGTAYNSPLHF. The CDR3 nucleotides read TGTGCCTGGAGTCCCGGGACAGCCTATAATTCACCCCTCCACTTT.

V is TRBV19 and J is TRBJ1-2, with no clear D. From germline, CDR1 is LNHDA and CDR2 SQIVND (reference sequence). This CDR3 is 14 amino acids long. Trimming removed 7 bases from V and 6 bases from J, with 18 bases in between. This CDR3 is CASTSDSRRHGYTF. CDR3 nucleotide sequence: TGTGCCAGTACCTCGGACTCAAGGCGCCATGGCTACACCTTC. Variable domain in full (rest from reference TRBV19 and TRBJ1-2): DGGITQSPKYLFRKEGQNVTLSCEQNLNHDAMYWYRQDPGQGLRLIYYSQIVNDFQKGDIAEGYSVSREKKESFPLTVTSAQKNPTAFYLCASTSDSRRHGYTFGSGTRLTVV.

This rearrangement joins TRBV27 to TRBJ1-1, with 10 nucleotides matching TRBD1. The J segment lost 6 bases and the V segment lost 5 bases, leaving 9 bases of the junction unmatched. The CDR3 length is 15 residues. Germline lookup yields CDR1 MNHEY and CDR2 SMNVEV (reference sequence). The CDR3 DNA reads TGTGCCAGCAGTCTCCGGGACAGGGGTGGTGCTGAAGCTTTCTTT. Translating gives CASSLRDRGGAEAFF.

The count of this clone is one. This chain joins TRBV7-3 and TRBJ1-1; TRBD1 might be the D (5 bases). Per the germline V gene, CDR1 is SGHTA and CDR2 is FQGTGA. The CDR3 length is 13 residues. Trimming pared 5 bases from V and 1 base from J, leaving 8 bases between. CDR3 sequence: CASSIQENTEAFF. The CDR3 region has the DNA TGTGCCAGCAGCATACAGGAGAACACTGAAGCTTTCTTT.

The J gene is TRBJ1-2, the V gene TRBV6-6; D remains ambiguous. The CDR3 covers 14 residues. V was clipped by 2 bases and J by 2 bases, with 9 bases between them. The germline CDR1 and CDR2 sequences are MNHNY and SVGAGI (reference sequence). CDR3 nucleotides: TGTGCCAGCAGTTACGAGGAGAGGAACTATGGCTACACCTTC. It codes for CASSYEERNYGYTF.

The rearrangement joins TRBV7-6 to TRBJ1-2, with D possibly being TRBD1 (6 bases). The CDR3 contains 15 residues. Trimming left V 2 bases short and J 8 bases short, with 18 bases between. Germline V CDR1 and CDR2: SGHVS, FNYEAQ. CDR3 nucleotides: TGTGCCAGCAGCTTATATGGTGGGGGGGCGCAAGGCTACACCTTC. This encodes CASSLYGGGAQGYTF.

The CDR3 DNA follows: TGTGCCAGCAGCCCTGCCTATTTCGGGGGCTACACCTTC. It translates to CASSPAYFGGYTF. The V and J genes are TRBV5-4 and TRBJ1-2; D is uncertain. The CDR3 contains 13 residues. Germline lookup yields CDR1 SGHNT and CDR2 YYREEE (reference sequence). V was trimmed by 4 bases and J by 8 bases, leaving 15 bases between them.